This T cell receptor (beta chain) was profiled in a study of cytomegalovirus exposure and HLA in healthy donors (dated by TCRdb to about 2017). Broadly, across the study: An earlier analysis of 550 to 700 of the donors reported roughly 270 Gb of sequence data and roughly 110 million unique TCR beta sequences from 150 million to 200 million T cells. To study patterns of TCR occurrence, a later analysis re-analyzed previously published TCR beta repertoires from 550 to 800 donors and added high-resolution HLA genotyping. Among 350 to 400 genotyped donors of the cohort, an average of around 240,000 unique TCR beta nucleotide sequences were sequenced per donor, approximately 20% of them non-productive. The study combined high-throughput TCR immunosequencing, statistical association of individual TCRs with disease status, and machine learning to predict cytomegalovirus infection status. Roughly 300 gigabases of sequencing data and around 80 million unique TCR sequences made up an early release that covered nearly 650 HLA-typed donors. The study aimed to test whether signatures of past pathogen exposure could be identified by cataloging public T cell receptors. Of the roughly 390 genotyped donors, 81% fell in the genetic ancestry cluster associated with self-reported Caucasian donors. The study used immunosequencing to profile the T cell repertoires of 600 to 850 subjects and linked those repertoires to cytomegalovirus serostatus. A separate validation cohort of over a hundred different subjects was used in addition to the 666-subject first cohort. Donor age, sex, ethnicity and CMV serostatus were compiled together with the repertoire data. All discovery cohort repertoires had been generated on a single sequencing platform. Rather than drawing on any new phenotypic data, the later analysis identified candidate immune exposures from TCR beta sequences and the way those sequences occurred across donors. Four to six DR-DQ haplotypes were handled as single units for association and clustering, since linkage in the cohort was strong. Genome-wide SNP genotypes for about 65% of the 666 donors were used in a later genetic analysis, which treated that subset as a discovery cohort. Both class I and class II loci were covered by HLA typing, at four-digit resolution. An earlier analysis of approximately 500 of the donors applied high-throughput TCR beta sequencing to assess whether each TCR beta V gene segment acted as functional or pseudogenic. The number of donors typed differed by locus, with about 629-630 for A, B, C, DRB1 and DQB1, over 500 for DQA1, approximately 570 for DPA1, and about 450 for DPB1. The paper as a whole reports these results and caveats: In vitro tests confirmed that a few of the cytomegalovirus-associated TCR beta chains recognize cytomegalovirus antigens. In a later analysis, the rate of TCR association differed among HLA loci, with DRB1 alleles having the most associated TCRs and HLA-C alleles having the fewest. A further reported finding was that TCR beta sequences accurately predicted the HLA-A and HLA-B alleles for most subjects in the first cohort. HLA typing was unavailable for some donors at each locus, so association tests used only the typed subset. The presence/absence analyses assumed that sequencing depth was roughly uniform across donors, and that assumption may not be true. In a later analysis, HLA-associated TCR beta chains showed more clonal expansion and lower generation probabilities than non-associated chains that were equally common. The study listed 164 TCR beta chains as associated with cytomegalovirus. The authors suggested that the approach could potentially be generalized to other disease states and immunological phenotypes. Over 15 rarely observed V segments, including chromosome 9 orphons, were excluded from the earlier analysis of several hundred of the donors because counts were too low. Linkage disequilibrium might explain the correlated functional status among segregating V segments, but an unknown experimental factor could not be ruled out. In a later analysis, most CMV-associated TCR beta chains were found to appear HLA-restricted, with HLA associations seemingly driven largely by CMV exposure. Some IMGT-functional V segments, including TRBV6-2 and TRBV6-3, could not be told apart with the 87-base-pair reads, so those segments were excluded. At a false discovery rate of 0.05, a later analysis linked some 17,000 TCR beta sequences to specific HLA alleles. According to a later genetic analysis, donors in an Asian-associated ancestry cluster had fewer N-insertions in productive TCRs than the roughly 700-donor mean. Only TCR beta chains were sequenced in this cohort, and the absence of alpha or paired-chain data limited detectable features. Strong co-occurrence of HLA alleles, especially DR and DQ, made assigning TCR associations to individual alleles difficult. A group of highly shared sequence variants was considered likely to be a technical artifact of the sequencing pipeline. Broadly in line with IMGT annotations, most TCR beta V segments showed up in productive rearrangements about 87% or about 30% of the time in an earlier analysis of several hundred of the donors. CMV serostatus was the only immune exposure information available for the cohort. While some public TCRs were present in many individuals, most TCR sequences turned up only very rarely across donors. A later analysis reported that several top co-occurrence clusters appeared linked to parvovirus B19, influenza, CMV and Epstein-Barr virus. The classifier was reported to diagnose cytomegalovirus status with high specificity and sensitivity in both the original and validation cohorts. A later genetic analysis associated a missense DCLRE1C variant with V-gene and J-gene trimming of TCR beta chains, and an independent cohort replicated the association.

A note on this clone: The specificity of this receptor is unknown. No base quality values were provided; no much bigger clone lies one nucleotide off.

The cohort comprised approximately 700 healthy bone marrow donors. At the time of sampling, all cohort members were nominally healthy, though unrecorded immune exposures were likely present. The donor was CMV seropositive and was included in the group of 270 or so seropositive cohort members. A peripheral blood sample was collected from each donor, and TCR beta sequencing was performed on peripheral blood mononuclear cells. The Qiagen DNeasy Blood Extraction Kit was used to extract genomic DNA from the blood cell samples. The library came from the immunoSEQ multiplex PCR assay. A mixture of 60 forward primers for TCR Vbeta segments and 13 reverse primers for TCR Jbeta segments was used in the multiplex PCR. A multiplex PCR assay on genomic DNA amplified the CDR3 region of rearranged TCR beta genes. Amplified TCR beta libraries were sequenced as 87-base-pair reads on the Illumina HiSeq System. In the authors' own workflow: A later analysis tallied 80 million to 95 million unique TCR beta chains across the roughly 610 repertoires, and about 12 million of those chains were shared by two or more donors. Raw reads were error-corrected and collapsed into unique sequences by a nearest-neighbor algorithm in which closely related sequences were merged to remove PCR and sequencing errors. CDR3 sequences were aligned to IMGT reference sequences to assign V, D and J gene segments. Each retained sequence needed at least a six-nucleotide match to both a V gene segment and a J gene segment. Rearrangements were called productive when the CDR3 lacked stop codons and stayed in frame with V and J; all others were non-productive. Following IMGT convention, CDR3 was defined as the stretch from the second conserved V-encoded cysteine up to the conserved J-encoded phenylalanine. In an earlier analysis of around 640 of the donors, sequences lacking an unambiguous match to a single V gene segment were excluded. In an earlier analysis of 587 of the donors, V segments were called functional above 56.7% productive rearrangements and were called segregating when the between-donor standard deviation exceeded 5%. A statistical classification framework was built to diagnose cytomegalovirus status from the catalog of TCR beta chain sequences. In a later analysis, TCR nucleotide sequences were compared against IMGT/GENE-DB human TR gene sequences so that V and J genes could be assigned. In a later analysis, CDR3 sequences and most-parsimonious VDJ recombination scenarios were assigned using the TCRdist pipeline. In a later analysis, each TCR beta chain was defined by its CDR3 amino acid sequence together with its V-gene family, and reads without a unique V-gene family were excluded. As a way to deal with suspected cross-contamination and a sequencing artifact, a later analysis dropped roughly 600 nucleotide sequences that were highly shared and had low generation probability. In a later analysis, a clonal expansion index for each public chain was calculated from normalized within-repertoire ranks of inferred template counts. In a later analysis, generation probabilities were computed with a VDJ recombination model fitted to out-of-frame rearrangements, and the resulting probabilities were checked against IGoR. A later analysis scored TCR-TCR, TCR-HLA and TCR-CMV co-occurrence with hypergeometric tests, applying a repertoire-size bias correction to TCR pairs. In a later analysis, false discovery rates were estimated by permuting HLA or CMV assignments 20 times. In a later analysis, co-occurring TCRs were grouped with DBSCAN, and TCRdist sequence similarity was added when clustering was performed within HLA-allele-positive subsets. Repertoires with fewer than 30,000 or more than 120,000 public chains, plus five repertoires with anomalous nucleotide sharing, were excluded from co-occurrence clustering. What TCRdb holds here is the immuneACCESS table cut down to in-frame rearrangements. Part of the clones is not present; checked against another copy, under half of the missing clones reflect an unresolved V gene, and the others are unexplained. D and trimming come from the DNA, and the V and J calls and clone size come from that table. Here the sample has 90,000 to 130,000 clones; 70% to 80% occur a single time. Approximately 3.1% of the sample belongs to the ten largest clones.

After removal of 7 bases from V and 4 bases from J, the junction retains 9 bases not matched to a gene. The CDR3 runs 15 residues from the cysteine to the phenylalanine. Just the 45-base CDR3 DNA is kept, in frame starting at base 1. From a lookup of the germline V gene (reference sequence), CDR1 and CDR2 are MNHNY and SVGAGI. The rearranged segments are TRBV6-6 and TRBJ2-1; 8 central bases correspond to TRBD2. This TCR derives from a young woman in good health and CMV-seropositive. The material sequenced was PBMCs. The DNA is as follows: TGTGCCAGCACCCAAACCGGGGGGGGGTACAATGAGCAGTTCTTC. It translates as CASTQTGGGYNEQFF.